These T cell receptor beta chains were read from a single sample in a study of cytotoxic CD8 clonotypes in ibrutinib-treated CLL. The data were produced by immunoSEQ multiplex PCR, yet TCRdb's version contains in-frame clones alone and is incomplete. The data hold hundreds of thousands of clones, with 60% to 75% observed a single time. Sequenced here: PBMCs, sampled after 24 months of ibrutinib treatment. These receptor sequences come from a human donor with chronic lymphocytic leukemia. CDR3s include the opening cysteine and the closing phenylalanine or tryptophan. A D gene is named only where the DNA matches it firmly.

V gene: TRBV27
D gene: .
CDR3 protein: CASSTQGRGTEAFF

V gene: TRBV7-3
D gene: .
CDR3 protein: CASSLISGNNEQFF

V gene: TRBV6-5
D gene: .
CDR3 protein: CASSHSWTADYEQYF

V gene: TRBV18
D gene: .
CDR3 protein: CASSPTAQWQSYEQYF

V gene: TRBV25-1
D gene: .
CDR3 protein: CASRQNTEAFF

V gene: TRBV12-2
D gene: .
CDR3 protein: CASRLGVGLETQYF

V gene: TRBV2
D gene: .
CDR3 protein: CASSGQPGTEAFF

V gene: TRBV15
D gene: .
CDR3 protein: CATSSHPTPSPYNEQFF

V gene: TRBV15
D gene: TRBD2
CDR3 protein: CATSRDPASGGIISSYNEQFF

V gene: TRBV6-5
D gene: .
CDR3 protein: CASSMTIAYEQYF

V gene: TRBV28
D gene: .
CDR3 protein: CASSALGSGLGFGTQYF

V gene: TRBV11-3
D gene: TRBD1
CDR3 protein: CASSKGTGNTDTQYF

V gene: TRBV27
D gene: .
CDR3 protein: CASSLRDLVTDTQYF

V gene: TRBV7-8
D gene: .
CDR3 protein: CASSLTLSGANVLTF

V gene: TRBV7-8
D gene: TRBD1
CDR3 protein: CASSLAATGDQPQHF

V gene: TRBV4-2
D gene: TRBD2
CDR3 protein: CASSQIESGRASNNEQFF

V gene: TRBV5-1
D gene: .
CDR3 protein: CASSLVGGDQKLFF

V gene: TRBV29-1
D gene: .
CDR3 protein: CSVRVDSNQPQHF

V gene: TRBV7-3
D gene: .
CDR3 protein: CASSLKGPGNNEQFF

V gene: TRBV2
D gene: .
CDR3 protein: CASSEAPEETQYF

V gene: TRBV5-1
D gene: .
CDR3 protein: CASRGDSYEQYF

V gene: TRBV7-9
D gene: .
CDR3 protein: CASSSLTEGYTF

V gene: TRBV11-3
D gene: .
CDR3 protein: CASSGSTTLGTDTQYF

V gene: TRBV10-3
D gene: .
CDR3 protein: CAISEQMGNTEAFF

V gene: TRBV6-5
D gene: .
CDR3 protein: CASSPRGAEKLFF

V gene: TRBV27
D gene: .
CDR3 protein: CASRREVGSGANVLTF

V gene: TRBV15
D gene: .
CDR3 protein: CATSRDPAIGDEQYF

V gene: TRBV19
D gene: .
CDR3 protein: CATGEFVSHEQFF

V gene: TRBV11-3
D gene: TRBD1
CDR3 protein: CASSPRTGTGETQYF

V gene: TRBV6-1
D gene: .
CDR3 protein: CASSAQHPGVETQYF

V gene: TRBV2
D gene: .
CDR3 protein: CASSGGVAVPGTGELFF

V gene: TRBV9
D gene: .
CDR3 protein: CASSPLGLGTNNEQFF

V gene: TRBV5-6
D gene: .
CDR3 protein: CASSLGPLYEQYF

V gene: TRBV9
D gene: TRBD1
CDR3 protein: CASSLGDRGEKLFF

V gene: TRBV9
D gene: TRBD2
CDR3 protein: CASSPSGTSFTEQFF

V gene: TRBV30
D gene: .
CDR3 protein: CAWAGLQSGNTIYF

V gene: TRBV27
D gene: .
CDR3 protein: CASSRLLGDTQYF

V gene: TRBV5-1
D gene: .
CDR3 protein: CASTYGSRASYNEQFF

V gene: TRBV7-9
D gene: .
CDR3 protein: CASSLAAAASRYNEQFF

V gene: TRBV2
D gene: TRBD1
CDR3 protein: CASGTAGRGNYGYTF

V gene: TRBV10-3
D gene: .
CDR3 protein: CAISEGASGDQPQHF

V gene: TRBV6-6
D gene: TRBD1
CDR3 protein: CASSPYQGVMNTEAFF

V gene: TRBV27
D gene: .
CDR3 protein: CASSTIRGRGYQETQYF

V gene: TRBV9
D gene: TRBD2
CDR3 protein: CASSASGRATGELFF

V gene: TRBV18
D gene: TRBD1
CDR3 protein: CASSPPTGGWDEQFF

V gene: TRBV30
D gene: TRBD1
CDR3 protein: CAWQTGGTDTQYF